This T cell receptor (beta chain) was captured by sequencing in a study of blood T cell repertoires in COVID-19. Study-wide context: The samples span acute and convalescent COVID-19 from the United States, Italy and Spain. Sample material is recorded as cDNA or gDNA derived from T cells, B-cell-depleted T cells, or PBMCs.

CDR1 and CDR2 (germline): SGHDT, YYEEEE. V lost 1 base to trimming and J lost 4 bases, with 11 bases between them. This CDR3 region has 14 residues. As handled by the study authors: Cell counts per sample came from amplifying reference gene primers. The repertoire was sequenced with immunoSEQ multiplex PCR; TCRdb's copy has only in-frame clones and lacks some. V and J calls and clone size are copied from that table; D and trimming were computed from the DNA. The sample holds around 130,000 clones, less than 90% seen once. This sequence joins TRBV5-6 and TRBJ1-2; D unclear. The sequenced sample was peripheral blood. The receptor was derived from a woman younger than 45 who had recovered from COVID-19. CDR3 sequence reads: CASSLSPDTYGYTF. CDR3 bases: TGTGCCAGCAGCTTGTCCCCAGATACCTATGGCTACACCTTC.